The sequence of this TCR beta chain was determined in a study of blood T cell repertoires in COVID-19. Study-wide background: The United States, Italy and Spain provided the acute and convalescent COVID-19 samples. T cells, B-cell-depleted T cells, or PBMCs supplied cDNA or gDNA.

CDR1 LNHNV and CDR2 YYDKDF come from the germline V gene (reference sequence). The ends were cut back, 1 base at V and 1 base at J, with 10 bases in the middle. The CDR3 runs to 16 residues. Assay: immunoSEQ multiplex PCR; the TCRdb copy retains only in-frame clones and omits some. The table shows tens of thousands of clones, with 85% to 90% occurring only once. The sample was peripheral blood. This sequence was found in a human donor in a cohort sampled during active COVID-19. This rearrangement joins TRBV15 to TRBJ2-2; D possibly corresponds to TRBD1 (6 bases). The CDR3: CATSRGVRGNTGELFF. CDR3 sequence (DNA): TGTGCCACCAGCAGAGGGGTCAGGGGGAACACCGGGGAGCTGTTTTTT.